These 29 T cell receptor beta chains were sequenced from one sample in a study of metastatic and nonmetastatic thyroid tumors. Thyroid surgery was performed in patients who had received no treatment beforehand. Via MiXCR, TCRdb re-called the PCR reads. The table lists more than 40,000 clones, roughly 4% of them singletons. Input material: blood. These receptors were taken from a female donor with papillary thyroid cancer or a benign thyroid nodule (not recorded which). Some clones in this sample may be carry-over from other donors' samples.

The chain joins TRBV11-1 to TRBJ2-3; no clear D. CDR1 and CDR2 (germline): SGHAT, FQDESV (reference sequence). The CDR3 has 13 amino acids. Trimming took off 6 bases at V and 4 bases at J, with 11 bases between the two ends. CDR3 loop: CASSREWADTQYF. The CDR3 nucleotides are TGTGCCAGCAGTCGCGAGTGGGCAGATACGCAGTATTTT.

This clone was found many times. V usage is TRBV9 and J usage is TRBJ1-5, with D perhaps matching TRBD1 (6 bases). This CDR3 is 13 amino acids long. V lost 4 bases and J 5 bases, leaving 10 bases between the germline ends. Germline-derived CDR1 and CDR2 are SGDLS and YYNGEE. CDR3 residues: CASSMRQDQPQHF. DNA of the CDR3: TGTGCCAGCAGCATGAGACAGGATCAGCCCCAGCATTTT.

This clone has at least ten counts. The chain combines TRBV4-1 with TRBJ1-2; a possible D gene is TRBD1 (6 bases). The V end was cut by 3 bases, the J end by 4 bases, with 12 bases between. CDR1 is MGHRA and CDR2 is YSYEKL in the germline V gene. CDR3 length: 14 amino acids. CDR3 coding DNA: TGCGCCAGCAGCCAGGACGGGACACTCTATGGCTACACCTTC. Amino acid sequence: CASSQDGTLYGYTF.

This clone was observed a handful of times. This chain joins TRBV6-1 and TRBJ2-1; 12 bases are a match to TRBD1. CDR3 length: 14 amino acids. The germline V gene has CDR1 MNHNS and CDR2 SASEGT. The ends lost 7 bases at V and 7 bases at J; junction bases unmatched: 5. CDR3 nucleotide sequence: TGTGCCAGCACCTGGGGACAGGGGGCAAATGAGCAGTTCTTC. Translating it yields CASTWGQGANEQFF.

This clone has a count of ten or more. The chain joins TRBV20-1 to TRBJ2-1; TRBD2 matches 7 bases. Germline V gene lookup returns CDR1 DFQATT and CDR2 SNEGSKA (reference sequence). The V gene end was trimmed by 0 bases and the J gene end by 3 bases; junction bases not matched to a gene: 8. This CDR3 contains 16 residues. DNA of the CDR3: TGCAGTGCTAGAGATCGGGCTAGCGGAAACTACAATGAGCAGTTCTTC. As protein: CSARDRASGNYNEQFF.

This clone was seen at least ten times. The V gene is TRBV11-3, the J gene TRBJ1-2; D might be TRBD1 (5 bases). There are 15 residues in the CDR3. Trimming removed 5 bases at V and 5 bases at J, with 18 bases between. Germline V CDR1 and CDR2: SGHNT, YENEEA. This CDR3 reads CASSGAGLGFYGYTF. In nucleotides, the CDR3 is TGTGCCAGCAGCGGCGCAGGGCTAGGATTTTATGGCTACACCTTC.

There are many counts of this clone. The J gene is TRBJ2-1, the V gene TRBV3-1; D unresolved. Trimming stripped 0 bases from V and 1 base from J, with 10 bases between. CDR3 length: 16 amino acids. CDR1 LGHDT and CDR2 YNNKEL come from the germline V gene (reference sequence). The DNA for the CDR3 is TGTGCCAGCAGCCAAGAGTTGACGGATTCCTACAATGAGCAGTTCTTC. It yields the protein CASSQELTDSYNEQFF.

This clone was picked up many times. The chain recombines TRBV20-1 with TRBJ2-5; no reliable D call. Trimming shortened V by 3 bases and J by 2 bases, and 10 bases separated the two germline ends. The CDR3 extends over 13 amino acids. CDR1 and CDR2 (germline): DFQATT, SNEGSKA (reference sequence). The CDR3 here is CSARTFNQETQYF. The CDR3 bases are TGCAGTGCTAGGACTTTCAATCAAGAGACCCAGTACTTC.

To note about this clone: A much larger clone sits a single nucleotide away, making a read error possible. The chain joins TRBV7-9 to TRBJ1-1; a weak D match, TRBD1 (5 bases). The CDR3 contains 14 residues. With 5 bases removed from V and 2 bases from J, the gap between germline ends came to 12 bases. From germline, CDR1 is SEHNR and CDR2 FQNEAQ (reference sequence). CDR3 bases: TGTGCCAGCAGCGTCAAAAGGGGTAACACTGAAGCTTTCTTT. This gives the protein CASSVKRGNTEAFF.

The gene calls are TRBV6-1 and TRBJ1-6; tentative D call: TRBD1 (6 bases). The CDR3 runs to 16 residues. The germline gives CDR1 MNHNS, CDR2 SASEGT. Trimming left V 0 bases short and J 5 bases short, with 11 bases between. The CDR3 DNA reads TGTGCCAGCAGTGAAGCTCTCACAGGGAATAATTCACCCCTCCACTTT. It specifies CASSEALTGNNSPLHF.

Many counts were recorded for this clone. CDR3 nucleotide sequence: TGCAGTGCTAAACGTACTAGCGCCGACTACAATGAGCAGTTCTTC. This codes for CSAKRTSADYNEQFF. The chain combines TRBV20-1 with TRBJ2-1; 7 bases agree with TRBD2. V lost 4 bases, J lost 3 bases, and 9 bases stayed unmatched. The CDR3 runs to 15 residues. Germline V gene sequence: CDR1 DFQATT, CDR2 SNEGSKA (reference sequence).

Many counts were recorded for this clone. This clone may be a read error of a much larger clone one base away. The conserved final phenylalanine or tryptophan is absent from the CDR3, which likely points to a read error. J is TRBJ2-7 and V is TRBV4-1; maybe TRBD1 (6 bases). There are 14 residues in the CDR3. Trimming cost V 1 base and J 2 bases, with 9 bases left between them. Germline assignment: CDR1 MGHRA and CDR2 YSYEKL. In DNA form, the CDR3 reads TGCGCCAGCAGCCAAGGGGACACGGCCTACGAGCAGTACTCC. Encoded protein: CASSQGDTAYEQYS.

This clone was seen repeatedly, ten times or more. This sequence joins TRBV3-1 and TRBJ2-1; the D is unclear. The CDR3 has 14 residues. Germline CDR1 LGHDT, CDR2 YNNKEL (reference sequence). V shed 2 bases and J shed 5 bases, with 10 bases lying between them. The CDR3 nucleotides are TGTGCCAGCAGCCAATCATGGGCCAACAATGAGCAGTTCTTC. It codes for CASSQSWANNEQFF.

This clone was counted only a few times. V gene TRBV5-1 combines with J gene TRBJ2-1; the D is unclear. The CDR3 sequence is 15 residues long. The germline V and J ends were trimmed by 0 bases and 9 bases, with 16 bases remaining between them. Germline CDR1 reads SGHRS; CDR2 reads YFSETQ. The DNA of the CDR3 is TGCGCCAGCAGCTTGGATCAGGTTGGAGCAGGTGAGCAGTTCTTC. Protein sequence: CASSLDQVGAGEQFF. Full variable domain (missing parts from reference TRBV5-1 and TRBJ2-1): KAGVTQTPRYLIKTRGQQVTLSCSPISGHRSVSWYQQTPGQGLQFLFEYFSETQRNKGNFPGRFSGRQFSNSRSEMNVSTLELGDSALYLCASSLDQVGAGEQFFGPGTRLTVL.

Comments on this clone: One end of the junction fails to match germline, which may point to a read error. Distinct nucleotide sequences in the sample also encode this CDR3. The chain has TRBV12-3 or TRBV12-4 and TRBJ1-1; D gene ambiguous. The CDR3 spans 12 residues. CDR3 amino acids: CASNLGFKKDLF. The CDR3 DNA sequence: TGTGCCAGCAATTTAGGTTTCAAGAAAGATTTATTT.

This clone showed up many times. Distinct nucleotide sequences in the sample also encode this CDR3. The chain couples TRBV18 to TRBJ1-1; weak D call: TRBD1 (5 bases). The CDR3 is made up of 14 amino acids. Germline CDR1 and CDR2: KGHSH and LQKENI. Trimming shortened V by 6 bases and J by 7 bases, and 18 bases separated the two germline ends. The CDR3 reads CASSSGTPVREAFF. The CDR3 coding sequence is TGTGCCAGCTCCTCCGGGACCCCCGTGCGTGAAGCTTTCTTT.

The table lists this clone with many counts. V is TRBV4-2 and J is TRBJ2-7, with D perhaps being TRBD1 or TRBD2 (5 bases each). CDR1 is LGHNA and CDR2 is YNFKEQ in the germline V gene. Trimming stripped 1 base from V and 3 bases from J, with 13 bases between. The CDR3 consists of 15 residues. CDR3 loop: CASSQAGQGNYEQYF. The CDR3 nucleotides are TGTGCCAGCAGCCAAGCGGGGCAAGGGAACTACGAGCAGTACTTC.

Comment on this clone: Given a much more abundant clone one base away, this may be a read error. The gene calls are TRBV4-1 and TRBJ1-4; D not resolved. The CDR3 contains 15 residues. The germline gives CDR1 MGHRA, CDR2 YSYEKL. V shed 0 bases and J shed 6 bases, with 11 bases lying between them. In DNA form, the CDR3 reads TGCGCCAGCAGCCAAGAGCAGGATGGCGATGAAAAACTGTTTTTT. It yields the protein CASSQEQDGDEKLFF.

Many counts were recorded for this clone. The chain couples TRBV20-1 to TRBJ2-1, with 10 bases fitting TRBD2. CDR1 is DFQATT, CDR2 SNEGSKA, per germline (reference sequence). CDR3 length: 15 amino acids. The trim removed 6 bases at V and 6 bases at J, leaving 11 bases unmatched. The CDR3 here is CSAISIAGGVNEQFF. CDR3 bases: TGCAGTGCCATATCCATAGCGGGAGGTGTCAATGAGCAGTTCTTC.

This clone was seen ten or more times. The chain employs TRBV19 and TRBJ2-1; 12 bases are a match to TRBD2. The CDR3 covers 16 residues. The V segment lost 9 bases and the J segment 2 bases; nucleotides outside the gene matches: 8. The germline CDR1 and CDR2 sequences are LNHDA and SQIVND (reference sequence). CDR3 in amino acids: CASRTSGKVTYNEQFF. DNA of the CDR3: TGTGCCAGCAGGACTAGCGGGAAGGTAACCTACAATGAGCAGTTCTTC.

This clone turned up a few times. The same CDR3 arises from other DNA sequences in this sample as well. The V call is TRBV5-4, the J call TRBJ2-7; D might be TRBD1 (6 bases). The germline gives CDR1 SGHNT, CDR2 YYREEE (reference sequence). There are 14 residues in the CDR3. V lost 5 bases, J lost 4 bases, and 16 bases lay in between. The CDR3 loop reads CASRSTGDLYEQYF. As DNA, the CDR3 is TGTGCCAGCAGGTCGACAGGTGACTTGTACGAGCAGTACTTC.

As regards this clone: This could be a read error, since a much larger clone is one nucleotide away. The chain's CDR3 is CASSQAGDNSPIHF. Written as DNA, the CDR3 is TGTGCCAGCAGCCAAGCGGGGGATAATTCACCCATCCACTTT. This chain links TRBV3-1 with TRBJ1-6; weak D call: TRBD1 (5 bases). The CDR3 spans 14 residues. Per germline, CDR1 LGHDT and CDR2 YNNKEL (reference sequence).

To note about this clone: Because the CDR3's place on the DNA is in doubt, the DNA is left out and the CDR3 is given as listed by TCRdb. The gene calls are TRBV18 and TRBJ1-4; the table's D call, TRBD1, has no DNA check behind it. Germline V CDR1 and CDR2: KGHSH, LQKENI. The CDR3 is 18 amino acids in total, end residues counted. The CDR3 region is CASSPRDSRLQLMKNCFF.

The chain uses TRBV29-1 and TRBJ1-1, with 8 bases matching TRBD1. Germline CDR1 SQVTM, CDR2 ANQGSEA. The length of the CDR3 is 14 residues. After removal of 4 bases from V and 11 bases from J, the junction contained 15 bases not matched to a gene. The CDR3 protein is CSVVQGDRHIEAFF. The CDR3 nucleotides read TGCAGCGTTGTACAGGGGGACAGGCACATTGAGGCTTTCTTT.

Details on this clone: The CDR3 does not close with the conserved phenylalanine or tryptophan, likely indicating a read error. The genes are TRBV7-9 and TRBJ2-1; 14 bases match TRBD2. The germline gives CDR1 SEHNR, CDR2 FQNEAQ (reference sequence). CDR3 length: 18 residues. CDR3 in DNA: TGTGCCAGCAGCCGACGCGGGACTAGCGGGAGTTCCTACAATCAGCAGTTCATC. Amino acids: CASSRRGTSGSSYNQQFI.

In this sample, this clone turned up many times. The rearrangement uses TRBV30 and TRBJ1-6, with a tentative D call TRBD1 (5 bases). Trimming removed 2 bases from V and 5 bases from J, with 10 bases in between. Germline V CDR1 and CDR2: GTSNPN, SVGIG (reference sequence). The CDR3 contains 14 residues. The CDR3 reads CAWSRGRNNSPLHF. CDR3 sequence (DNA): TGTGCCTGGAGTAGGGGCCGAAATAATTCACCCCTCCACTTT.

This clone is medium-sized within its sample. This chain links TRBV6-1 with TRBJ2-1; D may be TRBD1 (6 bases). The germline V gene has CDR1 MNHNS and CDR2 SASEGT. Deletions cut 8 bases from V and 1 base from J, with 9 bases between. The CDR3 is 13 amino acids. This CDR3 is CASQQGSYNEQFF. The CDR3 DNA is TGTGCCAGCCAACAGGGATCCTACAATGAGCAGTTCTTC.

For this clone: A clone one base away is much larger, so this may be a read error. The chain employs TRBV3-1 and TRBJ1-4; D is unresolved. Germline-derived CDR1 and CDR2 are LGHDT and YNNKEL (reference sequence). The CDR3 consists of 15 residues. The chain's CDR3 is CARSQEGLRDEKLFF. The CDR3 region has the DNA TGTGCCAGAAGCCAAGAAGGGTTGAGGGATGAAAAACTGTTTTTT.

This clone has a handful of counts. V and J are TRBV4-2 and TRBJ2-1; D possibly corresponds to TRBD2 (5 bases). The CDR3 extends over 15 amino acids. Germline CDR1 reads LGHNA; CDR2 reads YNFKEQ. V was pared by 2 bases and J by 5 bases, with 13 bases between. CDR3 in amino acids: CASSQPGSSNNEQFF. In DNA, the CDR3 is TGTGCCAGCAGCCAACCGGGAAGTAGTAACAATGAGCAGTTCTTC.